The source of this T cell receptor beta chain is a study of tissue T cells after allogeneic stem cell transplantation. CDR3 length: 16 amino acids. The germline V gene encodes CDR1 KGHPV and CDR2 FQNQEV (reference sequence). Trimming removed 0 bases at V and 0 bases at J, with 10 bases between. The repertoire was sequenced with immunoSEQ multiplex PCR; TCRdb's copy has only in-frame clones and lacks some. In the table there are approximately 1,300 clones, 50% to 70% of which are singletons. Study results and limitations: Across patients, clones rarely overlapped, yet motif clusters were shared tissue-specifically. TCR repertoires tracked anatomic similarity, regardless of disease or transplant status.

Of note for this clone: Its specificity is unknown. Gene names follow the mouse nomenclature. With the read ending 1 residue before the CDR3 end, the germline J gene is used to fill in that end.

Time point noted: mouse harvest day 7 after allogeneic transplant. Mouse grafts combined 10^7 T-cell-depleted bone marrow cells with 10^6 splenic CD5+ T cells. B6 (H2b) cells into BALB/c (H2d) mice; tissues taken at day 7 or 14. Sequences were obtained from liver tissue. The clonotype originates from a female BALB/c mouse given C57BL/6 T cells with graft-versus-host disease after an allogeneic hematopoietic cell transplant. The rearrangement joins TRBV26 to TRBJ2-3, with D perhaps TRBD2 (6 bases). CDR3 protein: CASSLSGGTSAETLYF. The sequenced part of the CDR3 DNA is TGTGCCAGCAGTCTGTCGGGAGGGACTAGTGCAGAAACGCTGTAT.